The rows below give T cell receptor beta chains drawn from one sample of a study of blood T cells in healthy people across ages. TCRdb recomputed calls from the 5' RACE reads with MiXCR, one row per CDR3 protein. This table has some 560,000 distinct CDR3 sequences, about 28% appearing once. These records were also assigned to another study, of T cells of mothers and their children.

The material sequenced was blood. These receptors were obtained from a boy between 2 and 10 years old in good health. CDR3s include the opening cysteine and the closing phenylalanine or tryptophan. The D gene is left open where the match is weak. Size tells how often a clone was seen (once, few, many) or the class of an expanded clone, and some rows leave it out.

j_gene: TRBJ2-5
abundance: NA
v_gene: TRBV20-1
len: 14
d_gene: TRBD1
CDR3nt: TGCAGTGCTTGCTTAGGGACAGGGGTAGAGACCCAGTACTTC
CDR3aa: CSACLGTGVETQYF

j_gene: TRBJ2-1
abundance: few
v_gene: TRBV6-6
len: 15
d_gene: TRBD2
CDR3nt: TGTGCCAGCAATCGTGGCGGGAGTAGTAGAAATGAGCAGTTCTTC
CDR3aa: CASNRGGSSRNEQFF

j_gene: TRBJ2-3
abundance: few
v_gene: TRBV9
len: 15
d_gene: NA
CDR3nt: TGTGCCAGCAGCGTACAGGCCGACAGCACAGATACGCAGTATTTT
CDR3aa: CASSVQADSTDTQYF

j_gene: TRBJ2-1
abundance: NA
v_gene: TRBV6-2/TRBV6-3
len: 18
d_gene: TRBD2
CDR3nt: TGTGCCAGTAGTTACCCCAAACTAGCGGAGCTGCCGTACAATGAGCAGTTCTTC
CDR3aa: CASSYPKLAELPYNEQFF

j_gene: TRBJ1-2
abundance: few
v_gene: TRBV12-3/TRBV12-4
len: 12
d_gene: NA
CDR3nt: TGTGCCAGCAGTTTACAGGGAGGTGGCTACACCTTC
CDR3aa: CASSLQGGGYTF

j_gene: TRBJ2-1
abundance: NA
v_gene: TRBV6-5
len: 15
d_gene: TRBD2
CDR3nt: TGTGCCAGCGCATCAATAGCGGGGGACCCCGTCGAGCAGTTCTTC
CDR3aa: CASASIAGDPVEQFF

j_gene: TRBJ2-5
abundance: few
v_gene: TRBV19
len: 17
d_gene: NA
CDR3nt: TGTGCCAGTAGTCTCGCGACAGACCGCCTAATAGGAGAGACCCAGTACTTC
CDR3aa: CASSLATDRLIGETQYF

j_gene: TRBJ2-1
abundance: few
v_gene: TRBV15
len: 14
d_gene: NA
CDR3nt: TGTGCCACCAGGGGGGCACTAACCTGGGATGAGCAGTTCTTC
CDR3aa: CATRGALTWDEQFF

j_gene: TRBJ2-7
abundance: once
v_gene: TRBV12-3/TRBV12-4
len: 12
d_gene: NA
CDR3nt: TGTGCCAGCAGTTTGGATAGCTCTGGGCAGTACTTC
CDR3aa: CASSLDSSGQYF

j_gene: TRBJ1-2
abundance: NA
v_gene: TRBV7-6
len: 14
d_gene: TRBD1
CDR3nt: TGTGCCAGCAGCGTCTCCGGGACAGTCGGAGGCTACACCTTC
CDR3aa: CASSVSGTVGGYTF

j_gene: TRBJ2-3
abundance: few
v_gene: TRBV12-5
len: 16
d_gene: NA
CDR3nt: TGTGCTAGTGGTTTGGTATCCAGCGGGCACACAGATACGCAGTATTTT
CDR3aa: CASGLVSSGHTDTQYF

j_gene: TRBJ2-7
abundance: few
v_gene: TRBV2
len: 15
d_gene: TRBD2
CDR3nt: TGTGCCAGCGGGCTCTACGGCGGGGGCTCCTACGAGCAGTACTTC
CDR3aa: CASGLYGGGSYEQYF

j_gene: TRBJ1-1
abundance: NA
v_gene: TRBV9
len: 14
d_gene: NA
CDR3nt: TGTGCCAGCAGCGTAGAAGCTAGGGGCCTTGAAGCTTTCTTT
CDR3aa: CASSVEARGLEAFF

j_gene: TRBJ1-4
abundance: NA
v_gene: TRBV28
len: 16
d_gene: NA
CDR3nt: TGTGCCAACACCCTCGACTGGAGTTCCACTAATGAAAAACTGTTTTTT
CDR3aa: CANTLDWSSTNEKLFF

j_gene: TRBJ2-3
abundance: NA
v_gene: TRBV12-3/TRBV12-4
len: 14
d_gene: NA
CDR3nt: TGTGCCAGCAGTCCCATACTAGGCCCAGATACGCAGTATTTT
CDR3aa: CASSPILGPDTQYF

j_gene: TRBJ2-7
abundance: NA
v_gene: TRBV5-1
len: 13
d_gene: NA
CDR3nt: TGCGCCAGCAGCTTGCGTTCGGCCTACGAGCAGTACTTC
CDR3aa: CASSLRSAYEQYF

j_gene: TRBJ1-1
abundance: NA
v_gene: TRBV5-1
len: 13
d_gene: NA
CDR3nt: TGCGCCAGCAGGTACGGCACGATGGCTGAAGCTTTCTTT
CDR3aa: CASRYGTMAEAFF

j_gene: TRBJ2-7
abundance: few
v_gene: TRBV4-3
len: 15
d_gene: NA
CDR3nt: TGCGCCAGCAGCCCTGGGGTGGGATACTCCTACGAGCAGTACTTC
CDR3aa: CASSPGVGYSYEQYF

j_gene: TRBJ2-1
abundance: many
v_gene: TRBV12-3/TRBV12-4
len: 14
d_gene: NA
CDR3nt: TGTGCCAGCACTCTGGACAGCGGCTACAATGAGCAGTTCTTC
CDR3aa: CASTLDSGYNEQFF

j_gene: TRBJ2-7
abundance: NA
v_gene: TRBV7-2
len: 15
d_gene: NA
CDR3nt: TGTGCCAGCAGCCCTTCCGGGACTGCTCATTCATGGCAGTACTTC
CDR3aa: CASSPSGTAHSWQYF

j_gene: TRBJ1-6
abundance: few
v_gene: TRBV5-1
len: 14
d_gene: NA
CDR3nt: TGCGCCAGCAGCTTGGACGGGGAAAATTCACCCCTCCACTTT
CDR3aa: CASSLDGENSPLHF

j_gene: TRBJ1-3
abundance: NA
v_gene: TRBV10-3
len: 13
d_gene: NA
CDR3nt: TGTGCCATCAGCAGGGAATCTGGAAACACCATATATTTT
CDR3aa: CAISRESGNTIYF

j_gene: TRBJ2-5
abundance: NA
v_gene: TRBV6-1
len: 16
d_gene: TRBD2
CDR3nt: TGTGCCAGCAGTGAAGTGGGTAGCGGGGGCCAAGAGACCCAGTACTTC
CDR3aa: CASSEVGSGGQETQYF

j_gene: TRBJ2-1
abundance: NA
v_gene: TRBV3-1
len: 15
d_gene: NA
CDR3nt: TGTGCCAGCAGCCTGCCGGACTCCATGGGCAATGAGCAGTTCTTC
CDR3aa: CASSLPDSMGNEQFF

j_gene: TRBJ2-5
abundance: NA
v_gene: TRBV15
len: 16
d_gene: NA
CDR3nt: TGTGCCACCAGCAGAGGGATAAGGGGCGCATCGGAGACCCAGTACTTC
CDR3aa: CATSRGIRGASETQYF

j_gene: TRBJ1-5
abundance: NA
v_gene: TRBV7-2
len: 15
d_gene: NA
CDR3nt: TGTGCCAGCAGCTCCCAAATCTTGGACAATCAGCCCCAGCATTTT
CDR3aa: CASSSQILDNQPQHF

j_gene: TRBJ2-3
abundance: NA
v_gene: TRBV24-1
len: 17
d_gene: NA
CDR3nt: TGTGCCGCCAGTGATTTATTCGGACCGAACACAACAGATACGCAGTATTTT
CDR3aa: CAASDLFGPNTTDTQYF

j_gene: TRBJ2-5
abundance: few
v_gene: TRBV2
len: 15
d_gene: NA
CDR3nt: TGTGCCAGCAGTGAAGAGGGGGGGCAACGAGAGACCCAGTACTTC
CDR3aa: CASSEEGGQRETQYF